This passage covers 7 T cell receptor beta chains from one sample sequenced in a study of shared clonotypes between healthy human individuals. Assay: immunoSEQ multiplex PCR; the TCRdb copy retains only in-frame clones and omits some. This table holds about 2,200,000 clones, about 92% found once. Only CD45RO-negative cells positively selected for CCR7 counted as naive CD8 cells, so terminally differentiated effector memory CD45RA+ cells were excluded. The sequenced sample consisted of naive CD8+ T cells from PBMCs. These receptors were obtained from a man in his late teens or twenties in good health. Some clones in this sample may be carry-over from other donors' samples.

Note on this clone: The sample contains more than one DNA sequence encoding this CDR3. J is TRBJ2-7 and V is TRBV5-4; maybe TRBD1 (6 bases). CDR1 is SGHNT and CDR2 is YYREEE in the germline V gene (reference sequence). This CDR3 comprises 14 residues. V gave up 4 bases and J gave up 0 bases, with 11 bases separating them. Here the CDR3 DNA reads TGTGCCAGCAGCCTTACAGGGAGCTCCTACGAGCAGTACTTC. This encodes CASSLTGSSYEQYF.

The CDR3 DNA reads as TGTGCCAGCAGTTCGTCGACTAGCGGGATCTCCTACGAGCAGTACTTC. It codes for CASSSSTSGISYEQYF. The V call is TRBV27, the J call TRBJ2-7; 11 bases align to TRBD2. Per germline, CDR1 MNHEY and CDR2 SMNVEV (reference sequence). V lost 4 bases and J lost 0; bases outside the gene matches: 5. The CDR3 loop spans 16 amino acids.

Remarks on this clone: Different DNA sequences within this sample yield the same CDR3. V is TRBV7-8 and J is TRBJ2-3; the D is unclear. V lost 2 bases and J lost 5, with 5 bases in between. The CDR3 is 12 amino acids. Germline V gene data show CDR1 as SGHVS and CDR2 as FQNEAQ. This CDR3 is CASSLTGDTQYF. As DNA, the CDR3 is TGTGCCAGCAGCTTAACGGGAGATACGCAGTATTTT. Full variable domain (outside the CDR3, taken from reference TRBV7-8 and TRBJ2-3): GAGVSQSPRYKVAKRGQDVALRCDPISGHVSLFWYQQALGQGPEFLTYFQNEAQLDKSGLPSDRFFAERPEGSVSTLKIQRTQQEDSAVYLCASSLTGDTQYFGPGTRLTVL.

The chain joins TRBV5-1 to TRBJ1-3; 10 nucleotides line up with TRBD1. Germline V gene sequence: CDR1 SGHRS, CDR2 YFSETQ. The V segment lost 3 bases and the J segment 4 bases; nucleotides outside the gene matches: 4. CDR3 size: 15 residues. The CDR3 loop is CASSSGTGAGNTIYF. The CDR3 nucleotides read TGCGCCAGCAGCTCCGGGACAGGGGCAGGAAACACCATATATTTT.

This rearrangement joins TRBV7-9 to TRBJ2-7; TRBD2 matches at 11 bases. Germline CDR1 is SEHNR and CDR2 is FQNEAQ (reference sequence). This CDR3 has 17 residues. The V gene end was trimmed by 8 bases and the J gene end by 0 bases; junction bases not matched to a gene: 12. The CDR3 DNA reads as TGTGCCAGCGGCGGGCTAGCGGGAGGACTGAGCTCCTACGAGCAGTACTTC. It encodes CASGGLAGGLSSYEQYF.

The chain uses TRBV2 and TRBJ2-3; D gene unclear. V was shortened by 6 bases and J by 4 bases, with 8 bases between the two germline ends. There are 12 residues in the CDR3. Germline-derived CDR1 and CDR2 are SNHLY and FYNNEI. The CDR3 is CASRRPADTQYF. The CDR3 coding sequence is TGTGCCAGCAGACGTCCCGCAGATACGCAGTATTTT.

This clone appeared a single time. CDR3 nucleotide sequence: TGTGCCAGCAGCTCTCCGGGCCAGAACACCGGGGAGCTGTTTTTT. Protein sequence: CASSSPGQNTGELFF. The chain has TRBV13 and TRBJ2-2; no definite D call. The CDR3 has 15 amino acids. V was shortened by 4 bases and J by 1 base, with 10 bases between the two germline ends. Germline assignment: CDR1 PRHDT and CDR2 FYEKMQ (reference sequence). Full variable domain (missing parts from reference TRBV13 and TRBJ2-2): AAGVIQSPRHLIKEKRETATLKCYPIPRHDTVYWYQQGPGQDPQFLISFYEKMQSDKGSIPDRFSAQQFSDYHSELNMSSLELGDSALYFCASSSPGQNTGELFFGEGSRLTVL.